Listed below are T cell receptor beta chains from one sample, sequenced in a study of T cells in Graves' hyperthyroidism and ophthalmopathy. MiXCR, run by TCRdb on the multiplex PCR reads, gives a single entry per CDR3 protein. The sample carries 550,000 to 650,000 distinct CDR3 sequences, 14% recorded once. The sequenced sample consisted of blood. These receptors all stem from a woman in her 40s with Graves' hyperthyroidism. The CDR3 runs from the conserved cysteine through the conserved F or W. D genes are given only for firm matches. The size field is filled for only some rows; it gives once, few, many or a size class.

cdr3_aa cdr3_nt clone_size j_call d_call v_call
CASSQVTSGAYNEQFF TGCGCCAGCAGCCAAGTGACTAGCGGAGCTTACAATGAGCAGTTCTTC few TRBJ2-1 TRBD2 TRBV4-1
CASSIDSLSGRIYNEQFF TGTGCCAGTAGTATAGATTCATTGAGCGGGAGAATCTACAATGAGCAGTTCTTC . TRBJ2-1 TRBD2 TRBV19
CASSSPGALAKNIQYF TGTGCCAGCAGTTCGCCAGGTGCTTTAGCCAAAAACATTCAGTACTTC many TRBJ2-4 . TRBV28
CASSLSGGRGAEAFF TGTGCCAGCAGTTTATCCGGGGGGCGAGGCGCTGAAGCTTTCTTT many TRBJ1-1 . TRBV28
CASSAPQEMSGGYTF TGCGCCAGCAGCGCGCCCCAGGAGATGAGTGGAGGCTACACCTTC . TRBJ1-2 . TRBV5-1
CASSEIAGGGGQPQHF TGTGCCAGCAGTGAAATAGCTGGAGGGGGCGGTCAGCCCCAGCATTTT few TRBJ1-5 TRBD1 TRBV6-1
CASSLTAGNAGELFF TGCGCCAGCAGCTTGACAGCGGGAAACGCCGGGGAGCTGTTTTTT . TRBJ2-2 TRBD2 TRBV5-1
CASIYNEQFF TGTGCCAGCATCTACAATGAGCAGTTCTTC many TRBJ2-1 . TRBV2
CASGIARDTSYGYTF TGTGCCAGCGGCATAGCAAGGGACACCTCCTATGGCTACACCTTC . TRBJ1-2 . TRBV28
CASTPSGGSSYEQYF TGTGCCAGCACCCCTAGCGGGGGATCCTCCTACGAGCAGTACTTC . TRBJ2-7 TRBD2 TRBV12-3/TRBV12-4
CASRGQGFSGANVLTF TGTGCCAGCAGGGGACAGGGATTTTCCGGGGCCAACGTCCTGACTTTC . TRBJ2-6 TRBD1 TRBV27
CSVVGLAGFYEQYF TGCAGCGTTGTGGGCCTAGCGGGGTTTTACGAGCAGTACTTC few TRBJ2-7 TRBD2 TRBV29-1
CASSLVSVNTGELFF TGCGCCAGCAGCTTGGTATCCGTTAACACCGGGGAGCTGTTTTTT many TRBJ2-2 . TRBV5-1
CASSVAQGTETQYF TGTGCCAGCAGCGTAGCACAGGGGACGGAGACCCAGTACTTC many TRBJ2-5 TRBD1 TRBV9
CASSPMESGRFYNEQFF TGTGCCAGCAGCCCGATGGAGAGCGGGAGGTTCTACAATGAGCAGTTCTTC many TRBJ2-1 TRBD2 TRBV7-9
CACDRVSGNTIYF TGTGCCTGTGACAGGGTGTCCGGAAACACCATATATTTT . TRBJ1-3 TRBD1 TRBV30
CASTPLAGGSRARGDTQYF TGTGCCAGCACCCCGCTAGCGGGAGGGTCGAGGGCCAGGGGAGATACGCAGTATTTT many TRBJ2-3 TRBD2 TRBV11-3
CASSELAGVVEQYF TGTGCCAGCAGCGAACTAGCGGGAGTTGTAGAGCAGTACTTC . TRBJ2-7 TRBD2 TRBV7-9
CASSLRGQKKAEAFF TGTGCCAGCAGCTTAAGGGGACAGAAAAAAGCTGAAGCTTTCTTT many TRBJ1-1 TRBD1 TRBV11-3